This T cell receptor (beta chain) derives from a study of T cell responses to AZD1222 COVID-19 vaccine. V was pared by 2 bases and J by 6 bases, with 17 bases between. The CDR3 is made up of 17 amino acids. CDR1 is SEHNR, CDR2 FQNEAQ, per germline (reference sequence). Profiled with immunoSEQ multiplex PCR; TCRdb holds only in-frame clones, not every one. The data contain about 150,000 clones, 92% of them seen just once; the ten biggest clones take up roughly 3.4%. This chain joins TRBV7-9 and TRBJ1-6; D is undetermined. This TCR derives from an adult who received the AZD1222 COVID-19 vaccine. Here the sequenced sample was peripheral blood, taken 28 days after the second AZD1222 dose. CDR3 DNA sequence: TGTGCCAGCAGCTTAAGGGCATCCGGGCGGTTTAATTCACCCCTCCACTTT. Its protein is CASSLRASGRFNSPLHF.